Listed here are 20 T cell receptor beta chains from one sample, sequenced in a study of T cell responses to AZD1222 COVID-19 vaccine. The data were produced by immunoSEQ multiplex PCR, yet TCRdb's version contains in-frame clones alone and is incomplete. The data contain 150,000 or so clones, just over 90% of them singletons. Material: peripheral blood, obtained on day 0 of AZD1222 vaccination. The source of these receptors is an adult in good health.

This clone was detected only once. This chain joins TRBV11-1 and TRBJ1-2; D gene ambiguous. Germline-derived CDR1 and CDR2 are SGHAT and FQDESV (reference sequence). The CDR3 length is 15 residues. Between the trimmed V and J ends, which lost 1 base and 4 bases, there was a span of 13 bases. The DNA of the CDR3 is TGTGCCAGCAGCTTAGTAGGTCAGGACCTCTATGGCTACACCTTC. It yields the protein CASSLVGQDLYGYTF.

J is TRBJ1-1 and V is TRBV5-1; 12 bases line up with TRBD1. Germline CDR1 reads SGHRS; CDR2 reads YFSETQ. This CDR3 is built from 16 residues. V lost 4 bases, J lost 0 bases, and 4 bases stayed unmatched. The CDR3 reads CASSRGQGAMNTEAFF. CDR3 in DNA: TGCGCCAGCAGCAGGGGACAGGGGGCCATGAACACTGAAGCTTTCTTT.

The gene calls are TRBV28 and TRBJ1-5; a possible D gene is TRBD1 (5 bases). V was shortened by 2 bases and J by 5 bases, with 10 bases between the two germline ends. Germline V gives CDR1 MDHEN, CDR2 SYDVKM. The length of the CDR3 is 14 residues. CDR3 sequence (DNA): TGTGCCAGCAGTTTACTCGGGACGTATCAGCCCCAGCATTTT. Its translation: CASSLLGTYQPQHF.

The rearrangement uses TRBV2 and TRBJ1-1; a weak D match, TRBD1 (5 bases). Per germline, CDR1 SNHLY and CDR2 FYNNEI. The CDR3 length is 13 residues. Trimming took off 9 bases at V and 5 bases at J, with 16 bases between the two ends. CDR3 sequence reads: CASGGERSTEAFF. The CDR3 nucleotides read TGTGCCAGTGGGGGGGAACGGTCTACTGAAGCTTTCTTT.

The genes are TRBV5-1 and TRBJ1-2; D is undetermined. Germline loops: CDR1 SGHRS, CDR2 YFSETQ. CDR3 size: 14 residues. With 4 bases removed from V and 4 bases from J, the gap between germline ends came to 14 bases. The CDR3 nucleotides are TGCGCCAGCAGCCCTAGGGTCTCTCTCTATGGCTACACCTTC. Amino acid sequence: CASSPRVSLYGYTF.

V and J are TRBV18 and TRBJ2-1; the match to TRBD1 covers 7 bases. The CDR3 runs to 14 residues. The V and J ends lost 3 bases and 10 bases, in that order; junction bases with no gene match: 9. Germline CDR1 reads KGHSH; CDR2 reads LQKENI. DNA of the CDR3: TGTGCCAGCTCACCCGGGACAGCCAACAGGGAGCAGTTCTTC. Translated, it gives CASSPGTANREQFF. Filled out from reference TRBV18 and TRBJ2-1, the complete variable domain reads NAGVMQNPRHLVRRRGQEARLRCSPMKGHSHVYWYRQLPEEGLKFMVYLQKENIIDESGMPKERFSAEFPKEGPSILRIQQVVRGDSAAYFCASSPGTANREQFFGPGTRLTVL.

The chain uses TRBV4-1 and TRBJ1-6; no definite D call. V was pared by 3 bases and J by 9 bases, with 18 bases between. Germline values: CDR1 MGHRA, CDR2 YSYEKL. The CDR3 loop spans 16 amino acids. In nucleotides, the CDR3 is TGCGCCAGCAGCCAGTATGCCCATAGTGAAGCTTCACCCCTCCACTTT. Its translation: CASSQYAHSEASPLHF.

The chain joins TRBV7-2 to TRBJ2-7; no firm D call. The V gene's germline CDR1 is SGHTA and CDR2 FQGNSA. Between the trimmed V and J ends, which lost 5 bases and 3 bases, there was a span of 5 bases. The CDR3 is made up of 11 amino acids. The CDR3: CASSMYYEQYF. In nucleotides, the CDR3 is TGTGCCAGCAGCATGTACTACGAGCAGTACTTC. Filled out from reference TRBV7-2 and TRBJ2-7, the complete variable domain reads GAGVSQSPSNKVTEKGKDVELRCDPISGHTALYWYRQSLGQGLEFLIYFQGNSAPDKSGLPSDRFSAERTGGSVSTLTIQRTQQEDSAVYLCASSMYYEQYFGPGTRLTVT.

The chain employs TRBV25-1 and TRBJ2-5; D is possibly TRBD1 or TRBD2 (5 bases each). The ends were cut back, 8 bases at V and 2 bases at J, with 12 bases in the middle. This CDR3 is 13 amino acids long. Germline V gene data show CDR1 as MGHDK and CDR2 as SYGVNS. The DNA of the CDR3 is TGTGCCAGCGGGGATGGGGGTCAAGAGACCCAGTACTTC. Translated, it gives CASGDGGQETQYF.

The V and J genes are TRBV10-3 and TRBJ1-6, with 9 bases identical to TRBD1. The CDR3 has 13 residues. The V gene end was trimmed by 6 bases and the J gene end by 10 bases; junction bases not matched to a gene: 4. CDR1 ENHRY and CDR2 SYGVKD come from the germline V gene. Here the CDR3 reads CAIRGTGRSPLHF. The CDR3 nucleotides read TGTGCCATCAGGGGGACAGGGCGCTCACCCCTCCACTTT.

The rearrangement links TRBV2 to TRBJ1-1; TRBD1 might be the D (6 bases). This CDR3 contains 14 residues. The germline V gene encodes CDR1 SNHLY and CDR2 FYNNEI. Trimming removed 2 bases from V and 3 bases from J, with 10 bases in between. CDR3 in DNA: TGTGCCAGCAGTGAATACAGGGTGGACACTGAAGCTTTCTTT. Its protein product is CASSEYRVDTEAFF.

The chain uses TRBV5-6 and TRBJ1-6, with unresolved D. CDR3 size: 12 residues. The germline V gene encodes CDR1 SGHDT and CDR2 YYEEEE. Trimming cost V 3 bases and J 7 bases, with 5 bases left between them. The CDR3 here is CASSYGNSPLHF. CDR3 coding DNA: TGTGCCAGCAGCTACGGGAATTCACCCCTCCACTTT. Full variable domain (outside the CDR3, taken from reference TRBV5-6 and TRBJ1-6): DAGVTQSPTHLIKTRGQQVTLRCSPKSGHDTVSWYQQALGQGPQFIFQYYEEEERQRGNFPDRFSGHQFPNYSSELNVNALLLGDSALYLCASSYGNSPLHFGNGTRLTVT.

This chain uses TRBV19 with TRBJ2-3; D call uncertain. CDR3 length equals 16 residues. The germline V and J ends were trimmed by 3 bases and 2 bases, with 15 bases remaining between them. CDR1 LNHDA and CDR2 SQIVND come from the germline V gene (reference sequence). CDR3 sequence (DNA): TGTGCCAGTAGTATCGATATGTTGCCCTTCACAGATACGCAGTATTTT. The encoded protein is CASSIDMLPFTDTQYF.

The chain combines TRBV15 with TRBJ2-1; no definite D call. The V gene lost 6 bases and the J gene lost 1 base, with 7 bases spanning the gap. Germline loops: CDR1 LNHNV, CDR2 YYDKDF (reference sequence). The CDR3 contains 13 residues. In DNA, the CDR3 is TGTGCCACCAGTAGCTCATCCTACAATGAGCAGTTCTTC. Encoded protein: CATSSSSYNEQFF.

The gene calls are TRBV18 and TRBJ1-2; D uncertain. V was clipped by 4 bases and J by 10 bases, with 10 bases between them. Per the germline V gene, CDR1 is KGHSH and CDR2 is LQKENI. The CDR3 contains 11 residues. CDR3 sequence reads: CASSQRPPYTF. In DNA, the CDR3 is TGTGCCAGCTCACAACGTCCTCCCTACACCTTC. The full variable domain, in which reference TRBV18 and TRBJ1-2 provide the parts outside the CDR3, is NAGVMQNPRHLVRRRGQEARLRCSPMKGHSHVYWYRQLPEEGLKFMVYLQKENIIDESGMPKERFSAEFPKEGPSILRIQQVVRGDSAAYFCASSQRPPYTFGSGTRLTVV.

This chain links TRBV4-2 with TRBJ1-1; tentatively, D is TRBD1 (6 bases). V lost 4 bases and J 3 bases, leaving 18 bases between the germline ends. CDR1 is LGHNA and CDR2 is YNFKEQ in the germline V gene. CDR3 length: 16 amino acids. In nucleotides, the CDR3 is TGTGCCAGCAGCCCACGAAAAGGGGGAAGGGACACTGAAGCTTTCTTT. Amino acids: CASSPRKGGRDTEAFF.

This clone occurred once. The rearrangement uses TRBV6-5 and TRBJ1-5, with D possibly matching TRBD1 (5 bases). The CDR3 runs to 15 residues. Germline V gives CDR1 MNHEY, CDR2 SVGAGI. Trimming took 3 bases from V and 3 from J, leaving 12 bases between them. In DNA form, the CDR3 reads TGTGCCAGCAGTTATCCCGACAGTACCAATCAGCCCCAGCATTTT. This codes for CASSYPDSTNQPQHF.

The chain couples TRBV30 to TRBJ1-2; possibly TRBD1 for D (6 bases). The CDR3 covers 13 residues. Germline V gives CDR1 GTSNPN, CDR2 SVGIG (reference sequence). V was pared by 0 bases and J by 7 bases, with 12 bases between. The CDR3 DNA reads TGTGCCTGGAGTGTTAGGGGGATGGGTGGCTACACCTTC. Translation gives CAWSVRGMGGYTF.

The rearrangement uses TRBV5-6 and TRBJ2-7; TRBD1 or TRBD2 may be the D gene (6 bases each). Germline V CDR1 and CDR2: SGHDT, YYEEEE. This CDR3 has 16 amino acids. Trimming stripped 4 bases from V and 4 bases from J, with 21 bases between. The CDR3 loop is CASSTLGGGVRYEQYF. CDR3 nucleotide sequence: TGTGCCAGCAGCACCCTGGGGGGCGGGGTAAGGTACGAGCAGTACTTC.

CDR3 protein: CASSYGGAGQPQHF. DNA for the CDR3: TGTGCCAGCAGTTACGGGGGGGCTGGGCAGCCCCAGCATTTT. The rearrangement joins TRBV6-2 or TRBV6-3 to TRBJ1-5; perhaps TRBD1 as D (6 bases). Germline V gene data show CDR1 as MNHEY and CDR2 as SVGEGT. V lost 2 bases and J 7 bases, leaving 12 bases between the germline ends. The CDR3 is made up of 14 amino acids.